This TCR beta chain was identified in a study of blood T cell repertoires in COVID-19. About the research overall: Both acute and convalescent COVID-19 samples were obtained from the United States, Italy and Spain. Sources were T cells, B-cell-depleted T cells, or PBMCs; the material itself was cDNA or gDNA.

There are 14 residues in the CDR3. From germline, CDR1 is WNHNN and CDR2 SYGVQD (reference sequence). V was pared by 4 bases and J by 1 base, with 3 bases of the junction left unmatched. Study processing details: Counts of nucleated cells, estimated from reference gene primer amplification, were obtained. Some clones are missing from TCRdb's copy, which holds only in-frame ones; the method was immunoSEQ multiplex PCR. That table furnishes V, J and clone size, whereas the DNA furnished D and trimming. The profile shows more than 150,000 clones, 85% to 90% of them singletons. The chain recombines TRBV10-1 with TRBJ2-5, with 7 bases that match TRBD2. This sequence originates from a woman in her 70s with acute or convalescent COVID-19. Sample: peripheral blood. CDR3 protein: CASSGGRVQETQYF. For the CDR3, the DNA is TGCGCCAGCAGTGGAGGGAGGGTCCAAGAGACCCAGTACTTC.